The sequence of this T cell receptor (beta chain) was determined in a study of CD8+ T cells in alopecia areata. Study-wide points: Across lesional scalp, and particularly alopecia totalis/universalis, clonality surpassed that of normal scalp.

This clone was counted a few times. Its antigen is as yet unknown. Extraction of RNA preceded its reverse transcription into cDNA, which served as the sequencing template. TCRdb's table, derived via immunoSEQ multiplex PCR, lists solely in-frame clones and lacks some. The sample has about 100,000 clones; 50% to 60% are singletons. The sequence was obtained from a human donor with alopecia areata. Sequenced material: NKG2D-low CD8+ T cells sorted from blood.

In nucleotides, the CDR3 is TGTGCCAGTAGTGCCCGGGGCACTGAAGCTTTCTTT. Its translation is CASSARGTEAFF. The chain couples TRBV19 to TRBJ1-1; D is unresolved. The CDR3 covers 12 residues. V was cut by 5 bases and J by 4 bases, with 8 bases left in between. Per the germline V gene, CDR1 is LNHDA and CDR2 is SQIVND (reference sequence).